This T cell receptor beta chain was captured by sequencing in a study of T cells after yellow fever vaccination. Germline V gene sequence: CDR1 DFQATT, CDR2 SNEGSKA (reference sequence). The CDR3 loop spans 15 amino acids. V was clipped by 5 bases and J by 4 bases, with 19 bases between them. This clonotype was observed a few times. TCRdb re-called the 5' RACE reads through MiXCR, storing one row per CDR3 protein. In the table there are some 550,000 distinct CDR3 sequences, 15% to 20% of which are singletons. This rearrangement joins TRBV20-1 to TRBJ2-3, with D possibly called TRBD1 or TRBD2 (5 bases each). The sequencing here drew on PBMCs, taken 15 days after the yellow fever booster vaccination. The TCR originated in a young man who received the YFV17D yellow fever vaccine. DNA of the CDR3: TGCAGTGCTCCCCCGGGACCTGCAACATCAGATACGCAGTATTTT. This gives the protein CSAPPGPATSDTQYF.